One and the same sample provided the 19 T cell receptor beta chains below, sequenced in a study of shared clonotypes between healthy human individuals. Data came from immunoSEQ multiplex PCR; TCRdb stores just in-frame clones and leaves some out. Among fewer than 700,000 clones, around 78% were seen once, and the ten largest hold about 12%. Sequenced input: PBMCs. These receptors all come from a woman in her 40s in good health. Some clones in this sample may be carry-over from other donors' samples.

Of note for this clone: One base away lies a much larger clone, so this may be a sequencing read error. Additional DNA sequences in this sample encode the identical CDR3. The chain uses TRBV19 and TRBJ2-7; D call uncertain. This CDR3 is built from 12 residues. V lost 3 bases to trimming and J lost 3 bases, with 6 bases between them. Germline loops: CDR1 LNHDA, CDR2 SQIVND (reference sequence). CDR3 sequence (DNA): TGTGCCAGTAGTATCGGCAGCTACGAGCAGTACTTC. This gives the protein CASSIGSYEQYF.

The chain couples TRBV7-9 to TRBJ1-2, with D perhaps TRBD1 (6 bases). The germline V gene encodes CDR1 SEHNR and CDR2 FQNEAQ (reference sequence). V was shortened by 1 base and J by 6 bases, with 12 bases between the two germline ends. This CDR3 is built from 14 residues. Here the CDR3 reads CASSLVGGRDGYTF. CDR3 nucleotide sequence: TGTGCCAGCAGCTTAGTCGGGGGGCGGGATGGCTACACCTTC.

The J gene is TRBJ2-3, the V gene TRBV20-1, with D unresolved. The CDR3 totals 11 residues. The germline V gene encodes CDR1 DFQATT and CDR2 SNEGSKA (reference sequence). The V gene lost 4 bases and the J gene lost 7 bases, with 9 bases spanning the gap. The CDR3 protein is CSATQGNTQYF. DNA for the CDR3: TGCAGTGCTACACAAGGCAATACGCAGTATTTT.

The chain couples TRBV28 to TRBJ2-7, with D hard to call. This CDR3 is 13 amino acids long. Germline V CDR1 and CDR2: MDHEN, SYDVKM. V lost 7 bases, J lost 1 base, and 11 bases lay in between. CDR3 bases: TGTGCCAGCAAGCTCGGAAGATCCTACGAGCAGTACTTC. This sequence encodes CASKLGRSYEQYF.

This clone has just one count. This chain joins TRBV7-2 and TRBJ2-7; maybe TRBD2 (6 bases). The CDR3 length is 15 residues. CDR1 and CDR2 (germline): SGHTA, FQGNSA. V gave up 0 bases and J gave up 5 bases, with 14 bases separating them. CDR3 sequence: CASSLAFASVHEQYF. The CDR3 nucleotides are TGTGCCAGCAGCTTAGCTTTCGCTAGCGTGCACGAGCAGTACTTC.

The V and J genes are TRBV7-7 and TRBJ2-2; 16 bases fit TRBD2. The CDR3 loop spans 19 amino acids. Trimming cost V 4 bases and J 7 bases; bases outside gene matches: 12. Germline CDR1 reads SSHAT; CDR2 reads FNYEAQ (reference sequence). The CDR3: CASSSGTSGRAARDGELFF. In DNA, the CDR3 is TGTGCCAGCAGCTCCGGGACTAGCGGGAGGGCCGCGAGGGACGGGGAGCTGTTTTTT. The full variable domain, completed using reference TRBV7-7 and TRBJ2-2, is GAGVSQSPRYKVTKRGQDVTLRCDPISSHATLYWYQQALGQGPEFLTYFNYEAQPDKSGLPSDRFSAERPEGSISTLTIQRTEQRDSAMYRCASSSGTSGRAARDGELFFGEGSRLTVL.

Details on this clone: A far larger clone is off by one base, so a read error is likely. This chain joins TRBV30 and TRBJ1-2, with D unresolved. Germline CDR1 reads GTSNPN; CDR2 reads SVGIG (reference sequence). The length of the CDR3 is 13 residues. The V gene lost 4 bases and the J gene lost 4 bases, with 13 bases spanning the gap. The CDR3 reads CAWTKGGGYGYTF. In nucleotides, the CDR3 is TGTGCCTGGACCAAGGGTGGCGGCTATGGCTACACCTTC. The full variable domain, completed using reference TRBV30 and TRBJ1-2, is SQTIHQWPATLVQPVGSPLSLECTVEGTSNPNLYWYRQAAGRGLQLLFYSVGIGQISSEVPQNLSASRPQDRQFILSSKKLLLSDSGFYLCAWTKGGGYGYTFGSGTRLTVV.

This clone was seen repeatedly, ten times or more. The V and J genes are TRBV28 and TRBJ2-2; 7 nucleotides line up with TRBD2. Germline lookup yields CDR1 MDHEN and CDR2 SYDVKM. V shed 4 bases and J 0 bases; nucleotides not matched to a gene: 8. The CDR3 is 17 amino acids. The CDR3 nucleotides read TGTGCCAGCAGTTGGTCACCGGCGGGAGCGAACACCGGGGAGCTGTTTTTT. It yields the protein CASSWSPAGANTGELFF.

V usage is TRBV20-1 and J usage is TRBJ1-2; no clear D gene. This CDR3 region has 11 residues. Germline V gives CDR1 DFQATT, CDR2 SNEGSKA (reference sequence). The V gene lost 2 bases and the J gene lost 7 bases, with 8 bases spanning the gap. DNA for the CDR3: TGCAGTGCTAGAATCCAGATTGGCTACACCTTC. It is translated as CSARIQIGYTF.

This clone was seen only a few times. This rearrangement joins TRBV6-4 to TRBJ1-1, with D uncertain. This CDR3 region has 13 residues. V lost 4 bases, J lost 1 base, and 7 bases lay in between. Germline assignment: CDR1 MRHNA and CDR2 SNTAGT. CDR3 sequence: CASSADPNTEAFF. In DNA form, the CDR3 reads TGTGCCAGCAGTGCGGACCCGAACACTGAAGCTTTCTTT.

This chain connects TRBV10-3 to TRBJ2-1; TRBD2 matches 8 bases. This CDR3 is 15 amino acids long. The junction had 7 bases not matched to a gene; V was cut back by 6 bases and J by 3 bases. CDR1 ENHRY and CDR2 SYGVKD come from the germline V gene. CDR3 nucleotides: TGTGCCATCAGGGGGACCGGGACTAGCTACAATGAGCAGTTCTTC. Encoded protein: CAIRGTGTSYNEQFF.

The chain combines TRBV5-1 with TRBJ2-3; 10 positions agree with TRBD2. V shed 3 bases and J 6 bases; nucleotides not matched to a gene: 10. This CDR3 region has 16 residues. Per the germline V gene, CDR1 is SGHRS and CDR2 is YFSETQ. CDR3 DNA sequence: TGCGCCAGCAGCTCTAGCGGGAGTAGTCGAGCGGATACGCAGTATTTT. Translated, it gives CASSSSGSSRADTQYF.

Concerning this clone: A much larger clone is a single base away; this may be a read error. The rearrangement joins TRBV5-3 to TRBJ2-2, with D hard to call. TRBV5-3 belongs to the ORF category, with a function that is uncertain. This CDR3 is built from 13 residues. The CDR3 nucleotides read TGTGCCAGAGGCTTGGACAACACCGGGGAGCTGTTTTTT. It codes for CARGLDNTGELFF.

The chain recombines TRBV7-9 with TRBJ1-1; D unresolved. V lost 2 bases, J lost 2 bases, and 6 bases lay in between. Germline-derived CDR1 and CDR2 are SEHNR and FQNEAQ (reference sequence). This CDR3 comprises 13 residues. DNA for the CDR3: TGTGCCAGCAGCTTATATGCTAACACTGAAGCTTTCTTT. Protein: CASSLYANTEAFF.

This sequence joins TRBV4-2 and TRBJ2-7; TRBD2 matches at 12 bases. The CDR3 has 15 amino acids. Germline values: CDR1 LGHNA, CDR2 YNFKEQ. V was pared by 1 base and J by 7 bases, with 5 bases of the junction left unmatched. DNA for the CDR3: TGTGCCAGCAGCCAAGTGTCTAGCGGGAGGGATGAGCAGTACTTC. Encoded protein: CASSQVSSGRDEQYF.

V usage is TRBV4-1 and J usage is TRBJ2-5, with D maybe TRBD2 (5 bases). Germline V CDR1 and CDR2: MGHRA, YSYEKL. The CDR3 sequence is 15 residues long. V was clipped by 0 bases and J by 0 bases, with 8 bases between them. CDR3 protein: CASSQELGNQETQYF. CDR3 coding DNA: TGCGCCAGCAGCCAAGAACTAGGTAACCAAGAGACCCAGTACTTC.

This sequence joins TRBV5-5 and TRBJ1-5, with TRBD1 as a possible D gene (5 bases). This CDR3 has 16 amino acids. The germline V gene encodes CDR1 SGHKS and CDR2 YYEKEE (reference sequence). V lost 0 bases and J lost 1, with 11 bases in between. Written as DNA, the CDR3 is TGTGCCAGCAGCTTGGGACAGTTTGACAGCAATCAGCCCCAGCATTTT. Amino acids: CASSLGQFDSNQPQHF.

The V and J genes are TRBV29-1 and TRBJ2-3; D is ambiguous. The length of the CDR3 is 14 residues. The V gene lost 4 bases and the J gene lost 2 bases, with 13 bases spanning the gap. The V gene's germline CDR1 is SQVTM and CDR2 ANQGSEA. The CDR3 protein is CSVATQLNTDTQYF. CDR3 DNA sequence: TGCAGCGTTGCGACACAGCTTAACACAGATACGCAGTATTTT.

This clone was seen a single time. V gene TRBV5-1 combines with J gene TRBJ1-1; 9 nucleotides match TRBD1. The CDR3 covers 14 residues. V lost 1 base and J lost 12; bases outside the gene matches: 10. CDR1 and CDR2 from the germline V gene are SGHRS and YFSETQ. DNA of the CDR3: TGCGCCAGCAGCTTGTTCTTCCGGGACAGGGTTACTTTCTTT. This translates into CASSLFFRDRVTFF.